This T cell receptor beta chain was documented in a study of cytomegalovirus exposure and HLA in healthy donors. With 60 Vbeta and 13 Jbeta primers, the PCR was carried out. Assay used: immunoSEQ multiplex PCR; TCRdb lists only in-frame clones, some missing. Here the sample spans roughly 190,000 clones, about four fifths being singletons. The CDR3 totals 15 residues. Germline values: CDR1 KGHSH, CDR2 LQKENI. V was clipped by 2 bases and J by 8 bases; unmatched bases: 11. The receptor's source is a female donor in good health and CMV-seronegative. This chain uses TRBV18 with TRBJ1-2, with 7 positions matching TRBD1. Sequenced input: PBMCs. CDR3 sequence: CASSPFGQGEQGYTF. The CDR3 region has the DNA TGTGCCAGCTCACCATTCGGCCAGGGGGAACAAGGCTACACCTTC.